Below are 2 T cell receptor beta chains sequenced from a single sample in a study of T-cell memory formation after mild COVID-19. TCRdb fed the 5' RACE reads into MiXCR, producing one record per CDR3 protein. The sample records tens of thousands of distinct CDR3 sequences, more than 13% being singletons. Sequenced input: PBMCs or a T cell subset sorted from them (not recorded which). These receptors were obtained from a man between 18 and 35 years old who had mild COVID-19 (a few samples of this study predate the infection). Cell type and time point are not known.

This clonotype occurred a few times. The chain recombines TRBV7-9 with TRBJ2-7; tentative D call: TRBD1 (6 bases). Germline-derived CDR1 and CDR2 are SEHNR and FQNEAQ (reference sequence). This CDR3 spans 13 amino acids. With 5 bases removed from V and 3 bases from J, the gap between germline ends came to 11 bases. DNA for the CDR3: TGTGCCAGCAGCCCCCGGGACAACTACGAGCAGTACGTC. Translating gives CASSPRDNYEQYV.

The chain carries TRBV11-1 and TRBJ2-7; 8 bases align to TRBD2. Germline trimming cut 2 bases from V and 2 bases from J; bases unmatched to any gene: 2. Germline loops: CDR1 SGHAT, CDR2 FQDESV (reference sequence). The CDR3 runs to 14 residues. The CDR3 DNA reads TGTGCCAGCAGCTTACGGCGGGGGGCCTACGAGCAGTACTTC. Translated, it gives CASSLRRGAYEQYF.